Below are 2 T cell receptor beta chains sequenced from a single sample in a study of blood T cell repertoires in COVID-19. TCRdb's table, derived via immunoSEQ multiplex PCR, lists solely in-frame clones and lacks some. The profile shows 330,000 or so clones, roughly 90% of them singletons. The sample taken for sequencing was PBMCs or T cells enriched from blood (not recorded which). These receptors were collected from a woman aged 25 to 45 who had been exposed to COVID-19.

This clone showed up just a few times. The rearrangement joins TRBV29-1 to TRBJ1-5; possibly TRBD1 for D (6 bases). The CDR3 is 13 amino acids. Trimming stripped 6 bases from V and 5 bases from J, with 14 bases between. The germline V gene encodes CDR1 SQVTM and CDR2 ANQGSEA. The CDR3 DNA follows: TGCAGCGTGGGTCAGGGGCGAGATCAGCCCCAGCATTTT. Its translation is CSVGQGRDQPQHF.

This clone was seen only once. This sequence joins TRBV11-1 and TRBJ1-2; TRBD1 matches 12 bases. This CDR3 spans 14 amino acids. Unmatched junction bases numbered 4, after V lost 5 bases and J lost 6 bases. Germline V lookup: CDR1 SGHAT, CDR2 FQDESV (reference sequence). As DNA, the CDR3 is TGTGCCAGCAGCCCGGGACAGGGGGCAAATGGCTACACCTTC. Encoded protein: CASSPGQGANGYTF.